The T cell receptor beta chain described here comes from a study of human versus mouse CDR3 diversity and MHC coevolution. As for the study in general: Samples had between about 0.6 x 10^7 and 1.6 x 10^7 valid reads. Study-level findings and limits: iCHAO1 estimated the human TCR beta repertoire at 1.5 million to 2 million clonotypes. Among all groups, most of the three human donors showed least clonal inequality.

The method was immunoSEQ multiplex PCR; TCRdb's version includes in-frame clones alone and lacks a portion of them. The sample consists of about 60,000 clones, around 94% of them appearing once. To note about this clone: Its antigen is as yet unknown.

The CDR3 covers 13 residues. Trimming removed 6 bases from V and 5 bases from J; junction bases left unmatched: 6. Germline V CDR1 and CDR2: SQVTM, ANQGSEA. The clonotype was recovered from a person aged 55 to 69 in good health. Sequenced: naive CD4+ T cells from blood. As to subset: CD45RO-negative CD62L-positive naive CD4 T cells. The chain employs TRBV29-1 and TRBJ1-5; 8 bases line up with TRBD1. CDR3: CSVETGVDQPQHF. In DNA, the CDR3 is TGCAGCGTAGAGACAGGGGTAGATCAGCCCCAGCATTTT.